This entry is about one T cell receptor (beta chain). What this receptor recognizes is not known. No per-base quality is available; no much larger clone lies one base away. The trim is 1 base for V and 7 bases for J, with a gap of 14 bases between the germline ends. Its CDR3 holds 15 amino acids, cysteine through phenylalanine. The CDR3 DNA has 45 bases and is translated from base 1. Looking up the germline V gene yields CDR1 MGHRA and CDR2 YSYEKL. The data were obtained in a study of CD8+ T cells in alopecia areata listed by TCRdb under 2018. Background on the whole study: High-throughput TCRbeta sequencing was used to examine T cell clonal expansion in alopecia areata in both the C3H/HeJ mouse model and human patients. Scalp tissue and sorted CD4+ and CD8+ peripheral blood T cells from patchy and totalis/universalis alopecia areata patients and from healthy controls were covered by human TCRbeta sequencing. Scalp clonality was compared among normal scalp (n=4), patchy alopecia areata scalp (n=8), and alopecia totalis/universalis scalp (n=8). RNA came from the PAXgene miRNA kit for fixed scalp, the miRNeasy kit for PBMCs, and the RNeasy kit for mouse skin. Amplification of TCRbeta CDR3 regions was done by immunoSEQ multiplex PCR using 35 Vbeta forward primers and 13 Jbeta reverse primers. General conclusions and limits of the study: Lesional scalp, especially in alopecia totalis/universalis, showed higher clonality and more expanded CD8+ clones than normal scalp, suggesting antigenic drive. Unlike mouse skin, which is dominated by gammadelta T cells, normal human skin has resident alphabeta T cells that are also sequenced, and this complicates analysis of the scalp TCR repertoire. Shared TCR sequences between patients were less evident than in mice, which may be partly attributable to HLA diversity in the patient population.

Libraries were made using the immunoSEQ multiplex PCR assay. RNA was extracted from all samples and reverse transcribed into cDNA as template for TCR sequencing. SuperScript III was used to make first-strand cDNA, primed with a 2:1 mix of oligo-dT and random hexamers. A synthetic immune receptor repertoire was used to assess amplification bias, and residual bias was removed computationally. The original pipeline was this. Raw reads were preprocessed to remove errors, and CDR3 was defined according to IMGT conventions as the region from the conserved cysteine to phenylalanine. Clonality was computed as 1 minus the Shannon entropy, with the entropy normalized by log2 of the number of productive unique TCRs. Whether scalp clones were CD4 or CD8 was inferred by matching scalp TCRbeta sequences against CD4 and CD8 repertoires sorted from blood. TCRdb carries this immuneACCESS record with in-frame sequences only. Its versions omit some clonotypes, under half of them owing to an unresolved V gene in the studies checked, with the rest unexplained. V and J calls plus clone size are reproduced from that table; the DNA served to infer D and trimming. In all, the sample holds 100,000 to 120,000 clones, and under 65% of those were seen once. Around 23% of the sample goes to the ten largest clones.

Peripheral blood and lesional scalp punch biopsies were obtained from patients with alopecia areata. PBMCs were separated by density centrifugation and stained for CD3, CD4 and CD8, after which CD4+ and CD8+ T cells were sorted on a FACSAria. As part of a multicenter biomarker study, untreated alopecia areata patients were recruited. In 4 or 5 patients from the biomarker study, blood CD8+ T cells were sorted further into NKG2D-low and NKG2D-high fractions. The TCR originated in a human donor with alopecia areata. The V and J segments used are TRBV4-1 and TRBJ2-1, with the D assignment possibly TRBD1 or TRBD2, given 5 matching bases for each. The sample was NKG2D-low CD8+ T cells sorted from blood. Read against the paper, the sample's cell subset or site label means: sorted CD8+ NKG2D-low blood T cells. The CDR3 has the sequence CASSQVVGWGNEQFF. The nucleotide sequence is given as TGCGCCAGCAGCCAAGTTGTTGGCTGGGGGAATGAGCAGTTCTTC.